This T cell receptor (beta chain) came from a study of blood T cell repertoires in COVID-19. Across the study: T cells, B-cell-depleted T cells, or PBMCs supplied cDNA or gDNA.

CDR1 MNHEY and CDR2 SMNVEV come from the germline V gene (reference sequence). V was clipped by 8 bases and J by 4 bases, with 15 bases between them. The CDR3 contains 14 residues. This table comes from immunoSEQ multiplex PCR, and its TCRdb copy is limited to in-frame clones, with some not included. The repertoire has 150,000 to 200,000 clones, 75% to 90% of them found once; the top ten carry about a tenth. This clone was seen more than once but under ten times. The receptor comes from a human donor in a cohort sampled during active COVID-19. The sequenced sample consisted of peripheral blood. This rearrangement joins TRBV27 to TRBJ2-1, with D uncertain. DNA for the CDR3: TGTGCCAGCTCTCCTAGTACATTTTACAATGAGCAGTTCTTC. Protein sequence: CASSPSTFYNEQFF.